The 21 T cell receptor beta chains given below trace back to one sample, sequenced in a study of identical twins. TCRdb used MiXCR to reprocess the 5' RACE reads, holding one entry per CDR3 protein. Found here are over 200,000 distinct CDR3 sequences, approximately 5.9% of them singletons; the top ten hold about 14%. These data were also reused for a study on T cells expressing NK-cell markers.

Sequenced material: CD8+ T cells sorted from blood. These receptors were collected from a woman aged 18-30 years in good health.

The chain couples TRBV6-2 or TRBV6-3 to TRBJ2-3, with D perhaps being TRBD1 or TRBD2 (5 bases each). The CDR3 consists of 11 residues. Looked up from germline, CDR1 is MNHEY and CDR2 is SVGEGT. Trimming removed 11 bases at V and 9 bases at J, with 15 bases between. The chain's CDR3 is CAGGLGDTQYF. The CDR3 nucleotides are TGTGCCGGGGGTTTGGGGGACACGCAGTATTTT.

The chain is built from TRBV4-3 and TRBJ1-1; D gene ambiguous. The CDR3 totals 14 residues. Per the germline V gene, CDR1 is LGHNA and CDR2 is YSLEER. With 3 bases removed from V and 4 bases from J, the gap between germline ends came to 12 bases. CDR3 DNA sequence: TGCGCCAGCAGCCAGGATAGCCCGGGCACTGAAGCTTTCTTT. Protein product: CASSQDSPGTEAFF.

This clonotype occurred many times. This chain connects TRBV7-3 to TRBJ2-3; 10 bases align to TRBD2. The CDR3 has 17 residues. Losses at the gene ends were 1 base for V and 4 bases for J; bases not matched to a gene: 8. CDR1 and CDR2 (germline): SGHTA, FQGTGA. CDR3 amino acids: CASSLRPAGGLADTQYF. DNA for the CDR3: TGTGCCAGCAGCTTAAGGCCAGCGGGGGGGCTAGCAGATACGCAGTATTTT. Full variable domain (outside the CDR3, taken from reference TRBV7-3 and TRBJ2-3): GAGVSQTPSNKVTEKGKYVELRCDPISGHTALYWYRQSLGQGPEFLIYFQGTGAADDSGLPNDRFFAVRPEGSVSTLKIQRTERGDSAVYLCASSLRPAGGLADTQYFGPGTRLTVL.

V is TRBV14 and J is TRBJ2-2; possibly TRBD2 for D (5 bases). Germline CDR1 and CDR2: SGHDN and FVKESK. Trimming removed 1 base from V and 6 bases from J, with 15 bases in between. There are 16 residues in the CDR3. For the CDR3, the DNA is TGTGCCAGCAGCCAAGGGGTGGGAGCCGTAGCCGGGGAGCTGTTTTTT. It codes for CASSQGVGAVAGELFF.

J is TRBJ2-5 and V is TRBV27; the D is unclear. The CDR3 is made up of 13 amino acids. CDR1 and CDR2 (germline): MNHEY, SMNVEV (reference sequence). Trimming shortened V by 3 bases and J by 1 base, and 6 bases separated the two germline ends. CDR3 residues: CASSLYSQETQYF. The CDR3 DNA is TGTGCCAGCAGTTTGTACTCCCAAGAGACCCAGTACTTC.

Ten or more counts support this clonotype. V is TRBV10-3 and J is TRBJ2-1, with 11 positions matching TRBD2. This CDR3 has 13 residues. Germline lookup yields CDR1 ENHRY and CDR2 SYGVKD. Trimming cost V 7 bases and J 9 bases; bases outside gene matches: 5. The CDR3 region is CAITSGTSGEQFF. CDR3 coding DNA: TGTGCCATCACAAGCGGGACTAGCGGTGAGCAGTTCTTC.

This clonotype was counted at least ten times. The V gene is TRBV5-1, the J gene TRBJ2-5; 8 bases map to TRBD2. Trimming took 3 bases from V and 4 from J; bases not matched to a gene: 2. Per the germline V gene, CDR1 is SGHRS and CDR2 is YFSETQ. The CDR3 spans 13 residues. The CDR3 region is CASSWGLGETQYF. CDR3 bases: TGCGCCAGCAGCTGGGGACTAGGAGAGACCCAGTACTTC.

In its sample, this clonotype was seen many times. The J gene is TRBJ1-6, the V gene TRBV2; TRBD1 might be the D (5 bases). This CDR3 comprises 13 residues. Germline CDR1 reads SNHLY; CDR2 reads FYNNEI. With 9 bases removed from V and 7 bases from J, the gap between germline ends came to 13 bases. CDR3 DNA: TGTGCCAGATCTGGGACCGTAAATTCACCCCTCCACTTT. Protein sequence: CARSGTVNSPLHF. The full variable domain, completed using reference TRBV2 and TRBJ1-6, is EPEVTQTPSHQVTQMGQEVILRCVPISNHLYFYWYRQILGQKVEFLVSFYNNEISEKSEIFDDQFSVERPDGSNFTLKIRSTKLEDSAMYFCARSGTVNSPLHFGNGTRLTVT.

This clonotype was recorded a few times. V gene TRBV20-1 combines with J gene TRBJ2-3; 9 bases align to TRBD2. With V trimmed by 0 bases and J by 6 bases, 10 bases remained unmatched. This CDR3 is built from 16 residues. CDR1 and CDR2 from the germline V gene are DFQATT and SNEGSKA (reference sequence). CDR3 DNA sequence: TGCAGTGCTAGAGATAGTAGCGGGGGCCTCTTGGATACGCAGTATTTT. Amino acids: CSARDSSGGLLDTQYF.

The chain recombines TRBV6-1 with TRBJ2-7; 10 bases match TRBD1. The CDR3 has 15 residues. The V and J ends lost 6 bases and 1 base, in that order; junction bases with no gene match: 6. Germline-derived CDR1 and CDR2 are MNHNS and SASEGT. The CDR3 loop reads CASRPDRGVSYEQYF. The CDR3, as DNA: TGTGCCAGCAGACCGGACAGGGGGGTATCCTACGAGCAGTACTTC.

The chain recombines TRBV20-1 with TRBJ2-1; D is perhaps TRBD2 (5 bases). Germline CDR1 is DFQATT and CDR2 is SNEGSKA (reference sequence). This CDR3 comprises 13 residues. V lost 3 bases to trimming and J lost 7 bases, with 13 bases between them. The CDR3 sequence is CSASGGLTNEQFF. Here the CDR3 DNA reads TGCAGTGCTAGTGGTGGACTCACTAATGAGCAGTTCTTC.

This clonotype was observed a few times. CDR3 in DNA: TGTGCCAGCAGCGAAGGGGGCGCCTACCAGCCCCAGCATTTT. Translated, it gives CASSEGGAYQPQHF. The J gene is TRBJ1-5, the V gene TRBV7-9, with TRBD1 matching over 7 bases. V lost 5 bases, J lost 7 bases, and 8 bases stayed unmatched. This CDR3 has 14 amino acids. Looked up from germline, CDR1 is SEHNR and CDR2 is FQNEAQ (reference sequence).

The V call is TRBV20-1, the J call TRBJ2-5; TRBD1 might be the D (5 bases). V gave up 5 bases and J gave up 1 base, with 8 bases separating them. The CDR3 covers 12 residues. From germline, CDR1 is DFQATT and CDR2 SNEGSKA (reference sequence). The CDR3 region has the DNA TGCAGTGCTCCGACAGTCCAAGAGACCCAGTACTTC. This codes for CSAPTVQETQYF.

V gene TRBV7-9 combines with J gene TRBJ2-7; D is perhaps TRBD2 (5 bases). The V end lost 5 bases, the J end lost 7 bases, and 21 bases lay between the germline ends. CDR1 is SEHNR and CDR2 is FQNEAQ in the germline V gene (reference sequence). CDR3 size: 15 residues. CDR3 sequence: CASSRVRLEAGEQYF. Here the CDR3 DNA reads TGTGCCAGCAGCCGGGTGCGGCTGGAGGCCGGAGAGCAGTACTTC.

This clonotype was found a few times. The V call is TRBV5-1, the J call TRBJ2-2; 9 nucleotides align to TRBD2. The V segment lost 5 bases and the J segment 2 bases; nucleotides outside the gene matches: 7. The CDR3 sequence is 16 residues long. CDR1 is SGHRS, CDR2 YFSETQ, per germline. The CDR3 sequence: CASSPGLAFNTGELFF. The CDR3 DNA reads TGCGCCAGCAGTCCGGGACTAGCCTTCAACACCGGGGAGCTGTTTTTT.

This clonotype was found a few times. The chain joins TRBV25-1 to TRBJ1-1; D may be TRBD1 (5 bases). This CDR3 has 14 residues. Germline-derived CDR1 and CDR2 are MGHDK and SYGVNS. V was trimmed by 2 bases and J by 5 bases, leaving 12 bases between them. CDR3 residues: CASSEVGGATEAFF. The CDR3 DNA is TGTGCCAGCAGTGAAGTCGGGGGTGCAACTGAAGCTTTCTTT.

This clonotype was found a few times. J is TRBJ2-1 and V is TRBV15; D is tentatively TRBD1 or TRBD2 (5 bases each). The CDR3 has 17 amino acids. Looked up from germline, CDR1 is LNHNV and CDR2 is YYDKDF (reference sequence). Trimming shortened V by 1 base and J by 5 bases, and 18 bases separated the two germline ends. In nucleotides, the CDR3 is TGTGCCACCAGCAGAGCTGACATACGGGACCATAACAATGAGCAGTTCTTC. Encoded protein: CATSRADIRDHNNEQFF.

V gene TRBV10-3 combines with J gene TRBJ2-7, with D maybe TRBD1 (6 bases). Trimming took 1 base from V and 4 from J, leaving 8 bases between them. This CDR3 is built from 13 residues. Germline-derived CDR1 and CDR2 are ENHRY and SYGVKD. The CDR3 DNA follows: TGTGCCATCAGTGAGTTTCAGGGGTACGAGCAGTACTTC. Protein product: CAISEFQGYEQYF.

Here the CDR3 reads CASSGRDKSSGNTIYF. CDR3 in DNA: TGTGCCAGCAGCGGACGGGACAAAAGCTCTGGAAACACCATATATTTT. The chain uses TRBV5-5 and TRBJ1-3; TRBD1 might be the D (6 bases). Trimming removed 4 bases from V and 0 bases from J, with 14 bases in between. The CDR3 sequence is 16 residues long. Per the germline V gene, CDR1 is SGHKS and CDR2 is YYEKEE (reference sequence).

V and J are TRBV11-2 and TRBJ1-3; D unresolved. The CDR3 consists of 15 residues. V lost 2 bases and J lost 0, with 8 bases in between. Germline CDR1 and CDR2: SGHAT and FQNNGV. The CDR3: CASSLTPVSGNTIYF. CDR3 nucleotide sequence: TGTGCCAGCAGCTTAACACCCGTCTCTGGAAACACCATATATTTT.

The chain has TRBV20-1 and TRBJ1-1; D is possibly TRBD1 (5 bases). CDR3 length equals 18 residues. CDR1 and CDR2 from the germline V gene are DFQATT and SNEGSKA (reference sequence). V lost 3 bases to trimming and J lost 0 bases, with 23 bases between them. CDR3 nucleotides: TGCAGTGCTAGGGGACCCGGAGCCGTCTACCTAATGAACACTGAAGCTTTCTTT. Translating gives CSARGPGAVYLMNTEAFF.